The 32 T cell receptor beta chains below all came from one sample that was sequenced in a study of shared clonotypes between healthy human individuals. Clones were read by immunoSEQ multiplex PCR, and TCRdb kept only the in-frame ones, dropping some. The sample holds more than 2 million clones, 95% seen once. The sequenced sample consisted of naive CD4+ T cells sorted from blood. Subset defined: CD45RA+ positively selected. These TCRs come from a man aged 18 to 35 in good health.

The chain has TRBV10-3 and TRBJ1-1; D might be TRBD1 (5 bases). The germline V and J ends were trimmed by 4 bases and 6 bases, with 12 bases remaining between them. The CDR3 totals 13 residues. CDR1 and CDR2 (germline): ENHRY, SYGVKD. In DNA form, the CDR3 reads TGTGCCATCAGTGCCCTCGACAGCTCTGAAGCTTTCTTT. Its translation is CAISALDSSEAFF.

This clone was picked up one time. A read error may produce the germline difference seen at one junction end. This sequence joins TRBV7-7 and TRBJ2-2; TRBD1 or TRBD2 may be the D gene (5 bases each). The CDR3 runs 15 residues. In germline, CDR1 is SSHAT, CDR2 FNYEAQ (reference sequence). The CDR3 protein is CASSAGSLANGELFF. The CDR3 bases are TGTGCTAGCAGCGCAGGGAGTCTAGCTAACGGGGAGCTGTTTTTT.

This clone was recorded only once. This chain connects TRBV5-8 to TRBJ1-3, with TRBD1 identical over 8 bases. Unmatched junction bases numbered 11, after V lost 4 bases and J lost 2 bases. Per the germline V gene, CDR1 is SGHTS and CDR2 is YDEGEE. The CDR3 consists of 17 residues. The CDR3 reads CASSAGDRSNAGNTIYF. The CDR3 nucleotides are TGTGCCAGCAGCGCAGGGGACAGGTCGAACGCTGGAAACACCATATATTTT. The full variable domain, in which reference TRBV5-8 and TRBJ1-3 provide the parts outside the CDR3, is EAGVTQSPTHLIKTRGQQATLRCSPISGHTSVYWYQQALGLGLQFLLWYDEGEERNRGNFPPRFSGRQFPNYSSELNVNALELEDSALYLCASSAGDRSNAGNTIYFGEGSWLTVV.

This clone came up a few times. This sequence joins TRBV30 and TRBJ1-1; weak D call: TRBD1 (6 bases). The CDR3 consists of 11 residues. CDR1 GTSNPN and CDR2 SVGIG come from the germline V gene (reference sequence). Trimming cost V 4 bases and J 8 bases, with 11 bases left between them. The CDR3 DNA follows: TGTGCCTGGACCCGGACAGTCGAAGCTTTCTTT. Protein: CAWTRTVEAFF. The full variable domain, with the rest looked up from reference TRBV30 and TRBJ1-1, is SQTIHQWPATLVQPVGSPLSLECTVEGTSNPNLYWYRQAAGRGLQLLFYSVGIGQISSEVPQNLSASRPQDRQFILSSKKLLLSDSGFYLCAWTRTVEAFFGQGTRLTVV.

This chain joins TRBV2 and TRBJ2-1, with 9 nucleotides matching TRBD2. Per the germline V gene, CDR1 is SNHLY and CDR2 is FYNNEI. The CDR3 covers 14 residues. After removal of 3 bases from V and 7 bases from J, the junction contained 4 bases not matched to a gene. The CDR3 DNA reads TGTGCCAGCAGTGATGCTAGCGGGATTAATGAGCAGTTCTTC. It is translated as CASSDASGINEQFF. Drawing the rest from reference TRBV2 and TRBJ2-1, the complete variable domain is EPEVTQTPSHQVTQMGQEVILRCVPISNHLYFYWYRQILGQKVEFLVSFYNNEISEKSEIFDDQFSVERPDGSNFTLKIRSTKLEDSAMYFCASSDASGINEQFFGPGTRLTVL.

The rearrangement joins TRBV5-1 to TRBJ2-1; TRBD2 matches at 8 bases. CDR3 length: 14 amino acids. CDR1 is SGHRS, CDR2 YFSETQ, per germline. V trimming: 4 bases; J trimming: 10 bases; junction bases outside the gene matches: 10. The CDR3 coding sequence is TGCGCCAGCAGCCCGGGAGCGGGAGTGAAAGAGCAGTTCTTC. Protein: CASSPGAGVKEQFF.

This chain uses TRBV5-1 with TRBJ1-5, with D possibly being TRBD1 (6 bases). V was pared by 4 bases and J by 3 bases, with 8 bases between. Germline loops: CDR1 SGHRS, CDR2 YFSETQ. CDR3 length: 13 residues. CDR3 region: CASSTGINQPQHF. Here the CDR3 DNA reads TGCGCCAGCAGCACAGGGATCAATCAGCCCCAGCATTTT. Together with reference TRBV5-1 and TRBJ1-5, the CDR3 gives the full variable domain: KAGVTQTPRYLIKTRGQQVTLSCSPISGHRSVSWYQQTPGQGLQFLFEYFSETQRNKGNFPGRFSGRQFSNSRSEMNVSTLELGDSALYLCASSTGINQPQHFGDGTRLSIL.

This CDR3 reads CAIKRAPNTEAFF. DNA for the CDR3: TGTGCCATCAAGCGCGCGCCGAACACTGAAGCTTTCTTT. This rearrangement joins TRBV10-3 to TRBJ1-1; no clear D gene. The V and J ends lost 7 bases and 1 base respectively, with 10 bases between them. The CDR3 contains 13 residues. Germline loops: CDR1 ENHRY, CDR2 SYGVKD.

The rearrangement uses TRBV7-8 and TRBJ1-2, with D possibly being TRBD1 (6 bases). Trimming cost V 1 base and J 8 bases, with 11 bases left between them. CDR3 size: 13 residues. Per the germline V gene, CDR1 is SGHVS and CDR2 is FQNEAQ. CDR3 nucleotides: TGTGCCAGCAGCTTAGTGGGGGCAGGAGGCTACACCTTC. It is translated as CASSLVGAGGYTF.

V gene TRBV28 combines with J gene TRBJ2-5; 8 bases are shared with TRBD2. The V gene end was trimmed by 4 bases and the J gene end by 1 base; junction bases not matched to a gene: 5. CDR3 length equals 15 residues. The germline gives CDR1 MDHEN, CDR2 SYDVKM. The CDR3 spells CASSSGGASQETQYF. Here the CDR3 DNA reads TGTGCCAGCAGTTCCGGGGGGGCGAGCCAAGAGACCCAGTACTTC.

The V and J genes are TRBV4-1 and TRBJ2-5; no firm D call. Per the germline V gene, CDR1 is MGHRA and CDR2 is YSYEKL. Trimming left V 2 bases short and J 5 bases short, with 6 bases between. The CDR3 loop spans 12 amino acids. As DNA, the CDR3 is TGCGCCAGCAGCCAAAACCGGGAGACCCAGTACTTC. Translating it yields CASSQNRETQYF.

For this clone: This CDR3 is also generated by other DNA sequences in the sample. This chain uses TRBV6-5 with TRBJ2-7; 10 nucleotides line up with TRBD2. Germline V gene data show CDR1 as MNHEY and CDR2 as SVGAGI. The CDR3 extends over 14 amino acids. The ends lost 6 bases at V and 4 bases at J; junction bases unmatched: 6. Written as DNA, the CDR3 is TGTGCCAGCAGACCCGGACTAGCGGCATACGAGCAGTACTTC. Translation gives CASRPGLAAYEQYF.

This CDR3 reads CASRDRASGNTIYF. The CDR3 coding sequence is TGTGCCAGCAGGGACAGGGCGTCCGGAAACACCATATATTTT. J is TRBJ1-3 and V is TRBV2; TRBD1 agrees at 8 bases. The germline CDR1 and CDR2 sequences are SNHLY and FYNNEI. The CDR3 totals 14 residues. Trimming cost V 6 bases and J 4 bases; bases outside gene matches: 5.

In DNA form, the CDR3 reads TGTGCCAGCAGTGCAGAGACAAGTCGGAATTCACCCCTCCACTTT. It specifies CASSAETSRNSPLHF. The rearrangement links TRBV6-7 to TRBJ1-6; D not certain. TRBV6-7 is marked as an open reading frame, function uncertain. The CDR3 contains 15 residues. Deletions cut 5 bases from V and 7 bases from J, with 15 bases between.

The sample holds one count of this clone. The chain links TRBV6-1 to TRBJ1-2; D might be TRBD1 (5 bases). This CDR3 is 16 amino acids long. Per the germline V gene, CDR1 is MNHNS and CDR2 is SASEGT. V was cut by 2 bases and J by 8 bases, with 21 bases left in between. CDR3 protein: CASSESVTAMPRGYTF. The DNA of the CDR3 is TGTGCCAGCAGTGAATCTGTGACAGCCATGCCGCGCGGCTACACCTTC.

The chain recombines TRBV5-6 with TRBJ2-3; TRBD1 aligns across 7 bases. V was pared by 4 bases and J by 9 bases, with 5 bases of the junction left unmatched. Germline V CDR1 and CDR2: SGHDT, YYEEEE. This CDR3 has 12 amino acids. This CDR3 reads CASSTTGLTQYF. The CDR3 region has the DNA TGTGCCAGCAGCACGACAGGGCTAACGCAGTATTTT. The whole variable domain, filled in from reference TRBV5-6 and TRBJ2-3, reads DAGVTQSPTHLIKTRGQQVTLRCSPKSGHDTVSWYQQALGQGPQFIFQYYEEEERQRGNFPDRFSGHQFPNYSSELNVNALLLGDSALYLCASSTTGLTQYFGPGTRLTVL.

This rearrangement joins TRBV6-5 to TRBJ2-1; 8 bases fit TRBD2. Germline V CDR1 and CDR2: MNHEY, SVGAGI. V lost 2 bases, J lost 9 bases, and 3 bases stayed unmatched. The CDR3 has 13 amino acids. The CDR3 bases are TGTGCCAGCAGTTACCGGGGGGGCTTTGAGCAGTTCTTC. Translated: CASSYRGGFEQFF.

The chain uses TRBV18 and TRBJ2-7; the match to TRBD1 covers 8 bases. The germline gives CDR1 KGHSH, CDR2 LQKENI. CDR3 length: 16 residues. J gave up 2 bases and V 4 bases, and 10 bases lay outside the gene matches. The CDR3 is CASSLFPDRDPYEQYF. The CDR3 DNA follows: TGTGCCAGCTCACTCTTCCCGGACAGGGATCCCTACGAGCAGTACTTC.

The V call is TRBV5-1, the J call TRBJ1-3; D perhaps matches TRBD1 (6 bases). Germline V CDR1 and CDR2: SGHRS, YFSETQ. V was cut by 4 bases and J by 2 bases, with 28 bases left in between. The CDR3 runs 20 residues. In DNA, the CDR3 is TGCGCCAGCAGCCCTGGACAGACCAAGGGCGTCAAGCAAGCTGGAAACACCATATATTTT. Protein product: CASSPGQTKGVKQAGNTIYF.

This chain joins TRBV30 and TRBJ1-1; 9 bases fit TRBD1. With V trimmed by 3 bases and J by 4 bases, 3 bases remained unmatched. There are 13 residues in the CDR3. CDR1 and CDR2 from the germline V gene are GTSNPN and SVGIG (reference sequence). This CDR3 is CAWSTGGGTEAFF. CDR3 sequence (DNA): TGTGCCTGGAGCACAGGGGGCGGCACTGAAGCTTTCTTT.

The genes are TRBV6-6 and TRBJ2-1; 7 bases align to TRBD2. The CDR3 extends over 16 amino acids. The V gene's germline CDR1 is MNHNY and CDR2 SVGAGI (reference sequence). J was trimmed by 1 base and V by 0 bases; bases with no gene match: 3. In DNA form, the CDR3 reads TGTGCCAGCAGTTACTCGGTGGGAGGGTCCTACAATGAGCAGTTCTTC. This translates into CASSYSVGGSYNEQFF.

The J gene is TRBJ2-5, the V gene TRBV2, with 10 positions matching TRBD1. The J segment lost 4 bases and the V segment lost 4 bases, leaving 6 bases of the junction unmatched. CDR1 and CDR2 (germline): SNHLY, FYNNEI. This CDR3 spans 15 amino acids. CDR3 sequence reads: CASSVRTGGGETQYF. CDR3 nucleotide sequence: TGTGCCAGCAGTGTGAGGACAGGGGGGGGAGAGACCCAGTACTTC.

The chain couples TRBV29-1 to TRBJ1-4, with D maybe TRBD1 (5 bases). In germline, CDR1 is SQVTM, CDR2 ANQGSEA. The V and J ends lost 6 bases and 8 bases respectively, with 19 bases between them. The CDR3 length is 14 residues. The CDR3, as DNA: TGCAGCGTCCGAACAGAGGGAAAGGGGGAAAAACTGTTTTTT. It yields the protein CSVRTEGKGEKLFF.

V gene TRBV5-4 combines with J gene TRBJ1-1; the D gene is possibly TRBD1 (5 bases). The germline V gene encodes CDR1 SGHNT and CDR2 YYREEE (reference sequence). V was trimmed by 1 base and J by 0 bases, leaving 10 bases between them. The CDR3 runs to 15 residues. The CDR3 DNA is TGTGCCAGCAGCTTGTCTCAGGGACTGAACACTGAAGCTTTCTTT. It encodes CASSLSQGLNTEAFF.

The chain is built from TRBV25-1 and TRBJ2-7, with 7 bases lining up with TRBD1. J gave up 5 bases and V 3 bases, and 4 bases lay outside the gene matches. The CDR3 sequence is 13 residues long. Germline V gene sequence: CDR1 MGHDK, CDR2 SYGVNS. The CDR3 DNA reads as TGTGCCAGCAGTGACCAGGGGGTAAACGAGCAGTACTTC. Translated, it gives CASSDQGVNEQYF.

This chain connects TRBV11-2 to TRBJ2-4; D remains unclear. CDR1 is SGHAT and CDR2 is FQNNGV in the germline V gene. Trimming shortened V by 1 base and J by 0 bases, and 7 bases separated the two germline ends. The CDR3 spans 15 residues. The CDR3 here is CASSLGGLAKNIQYF. CDR3 sequence (DNA): TGTGCCAGCAGCTTAGGTGGCTTAGCCAAAAACATTCAGTACTTC.

The chain combines TRBV30 with TRBJ2-1; 10 nucleotides match TRBD2. Germline V gene lookup returns CDR1 GTSNPN and CDR2 SVGIG (reference sequence). The ends lost 1 base at V and 7 bases at J; junction bases unmatched: 13. The CDR3 covers 17 residues. CDR3 region: CAWSATRTSGVGNEQFF. The CDR3 DNA reads TGTGCCTGGAGTGCCACGAGAACTAGCGGGGTCGGTAATGAGCAGTTCTTC. The full variable domain, its missing parts supplied by reference TRBV30 and TRBJ2-1, is SQTIHQWPATLVQPVGSPLSLECTVEGTSNPNLYWYRQAAGRGLQLLFYSVGIGQISSEVPQNLSASRPQDRQFILSSKKLLLSDSGFYLCAWSATRTSGVGNEQFFGPGTRLTVL.

CDR3 sequence: CASSIGITGTSGIHEQFF. The CDR3 bases are TGTGCCAGTAGTATAGGGATAACCGGGACTAGCGGGATTCACGAGCAGTTCTTC. The chain uses TRBV19 and TRBJ2-1; 13 positions agree with TRBD2. Trimming took 1 base from V and 10 from J; bases not matched to a gene: 13. This CDR3 has 18 residues. Germline lookup yields CDR1 LNHDA and CDR2 SQIVND (reference sequence).

This chain links TRBV28 with TRBJ1-2; the D gene is possibly TRBD1 (6 bases). V gave up 6 bases and J gave up 5 bases, with 19 bases separating them. CDR1 and CDR2 from the germline V gene are MDHEN and SYDVKM. The CDR3 length is 15 residues. Written as DNA, the CDR3 is TGTGCCAGCAGCTCTCCGGGACACGGCCCATATGGCTACACCTTC. Protein sequence: CASSSPGHGPYGYTF.

With regard to this clone: Distinct nucleotide sequences in the sample also encode this CDR3. The CDR3 DNA follows: TGTGCCAGCAGCGTAGGGTCGAACACTGAAGCTTTCTTT. It specifies CASSVGSNTEAFF. The chain is built from TRBV9 and TRBJ1-1; D gene ambiguous. Germline assignment: CDR1 SGDLS and CDR2 YYNGEE. V was trimmed by 0 bases and J by 1 base, leaving 4 bases between them. The CDR3 has 13 amino acids.

A word on this clone: The same CDR3 also results from other DNA sequences found in this sample. This chain connects TRBV5-1 to TRBJ1-2; 7 nucleotides agree with TRBD1. Germline CDR1 is SGHRS and CDR2 is YFSETQ. V trimming: 4 bases; J trimming: 4 bases; junction bases outside the gene matches: 4. This CDR3 has 13 residues. The CDR3 DNA reads TGCGCCAGCAGCCCCTCAGGGGGCTATGGCTACACCTTC. Translation: CASSPSGGYGYTF.

The chain links TRBV6-5 to TRBJ2-5, with D unclear. V lost 0 bases and J lost 2, with 7 bases in between. In germline, CDR1 is MNHEY, CDR2 SVGAGI. The CDR3 is 14 residues long. The CDR3 loop is CASSYSEGQETQYF. DNA of the CDR3: TGTGCCAGCAGTTACTCCGAAGGGCAAGAGACCCAGTACTTC.